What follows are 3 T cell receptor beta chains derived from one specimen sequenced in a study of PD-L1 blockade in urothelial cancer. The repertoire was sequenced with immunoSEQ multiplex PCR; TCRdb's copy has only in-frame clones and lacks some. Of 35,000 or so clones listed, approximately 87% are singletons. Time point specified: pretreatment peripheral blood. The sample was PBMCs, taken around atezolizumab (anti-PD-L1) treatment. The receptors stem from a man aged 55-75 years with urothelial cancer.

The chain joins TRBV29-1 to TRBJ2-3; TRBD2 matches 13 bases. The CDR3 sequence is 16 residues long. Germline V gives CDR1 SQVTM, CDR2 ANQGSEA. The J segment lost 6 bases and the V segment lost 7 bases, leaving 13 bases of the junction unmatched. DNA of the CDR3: TGCAGCGGCTCCCTCGGACTAGCGGGAGTAAGGGATACGCAGTATTTT. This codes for CSGSLGLAGVRDTQYF.

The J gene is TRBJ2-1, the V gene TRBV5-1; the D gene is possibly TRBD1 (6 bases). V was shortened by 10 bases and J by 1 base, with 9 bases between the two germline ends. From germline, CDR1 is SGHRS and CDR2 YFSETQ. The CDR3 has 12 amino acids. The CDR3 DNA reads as TGCGCCTGTCAGGGGTCCTACAATGAGCAGTTCTTC. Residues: CACQGSYNEQFF.

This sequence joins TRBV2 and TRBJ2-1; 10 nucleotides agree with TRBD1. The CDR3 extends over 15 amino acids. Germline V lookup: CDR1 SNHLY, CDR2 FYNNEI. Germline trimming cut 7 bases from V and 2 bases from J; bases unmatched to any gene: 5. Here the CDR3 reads CASTRTGGAYNEQFF. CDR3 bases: TGTGCCAGCACCCGGACAGGGGGGGCCTACAATGAGCAGTTCTTC.